The 18 T cell receptor beta chains in this list originate from one sample, sequenced in a study of vaccination effects on CD4 cells after COVID-19. These receptors are not linked to any known antigen. Antigen-specific CD4+ T cell clonotypes were called by their expansion after viral peptide-pool culture in ViraFEST. CD4+ T cell isolation took place after more than eight days of culture. Vaccine recipients, nucleocapsid antibody negative, had no prior SARS-CoV-2 infection. The repertoire was sequenced with immunoSEQ multiplex PCR; TCRdb's copy has only in-frame clones and lacks some. The table includes some 70,000 clones, 75% to 85% detected once. The sample in question was CD4+ T cells from PBMCs cultured with SARS-CoV-2 spike peptides, obtained before COVID-19 vaccination. The receptors were gathered from a human donor who received a COVID-19 vaccine.

The chain joins TRBV7-3 to TRBJ1-4, with no clear D. Germline V lookup: CDR1 SGHTA, CDR2 FQGTGA. Trimming removed 5 bases from V and 7 bases from J, with 11 bases in between. This CDR3 comprises 13 residues. This CDR3 reads CASSPQRGEKLFF. CDR3 DNA sequence: TGTGCCAGCAGCCCTCAGCGGGGTGAAAAACTGTTTTTT.

The V gene is TRBV19, the J gene TRBJ1-2; D is undetermined. Trimming left V 1 base short and J 8 bases short, with 17 bases between. Germline loops: CDR1 LNHDA, CDR2 SQIVND (reference sequence). The CDR3 totals 15 residues. The CDR3 protein is CASSIVPGVKRGYTF. CDR3 DNA: TGTGCCAGTAGTATAGTACCCGGGGTCAAACGAGGCTACACCTTC.

CDR3 residues: CASIPAGANTEAFF. The CDR3 nucleotides read TGTGCCAGCATTCCGGCGGGGGCTAACACTGAAGCTTTCTTT. The V gene is TRBV28, the J gene TRBJ1-1; D possibly corresponds to TRBD1 (6 bases). Trimming pared 7 bases from V and 2 bases from J, leaving 14 bases between. Germline CDR1 and CDR2: MDHEN and SYDVKM. The CDR3 has 14 amino acids.

The table lists this clone with a few counts. The chain couples TRBV7-9 to TRBJ1-2; TRBD1 is a possible D gene (5 bases). Germline assignment: CDR1 SEHNR and CDR2 FQNEAQ (reference sequence). V lost 1 base and J 8 bases, leaving 11 bases between the germline ends. This CDR3 region has 13 residues. The CDR3 sequence is CASSLGDQGGYTF. CDR3 DNA: TGTGCCAGCAGCTTAGGGGACCAAGGGGGCTACACCTTC. Complete variable domain (other parts from reference TRBV7-9 and TRBJ1-2): DTGVSQNPRHKITKRGQNVTFRCDPISEHNRLYWYRQTLGQGPEFLTYFQNEAQLEKSRLLSDRFSAERPKGSFSTLEIQRTEQGDSAMYLCASSLGDQGGYTFGSGTRLTVV.

CDR3 amino acids: CATRQGSYTEAFF. The DNA for the CDR3 is TGTGCCACACGACAGGGGTCGTATACTGAAGCTTTCTTT. The chain combines TRBV6-5 with TRBJ1-1; TRBD1 matches 8 bases. The CDR3 sequence is 13 residues long. CDR1 is MNHEY and CDR2 is SVGAGI in the germline V gene. J gave up 5 bases and V 10 bases, and 9 bases lay outside the gene matches.

The gene calls are TRBV6-2 or TRBV6-3 and TRBJ1-5; 10 nucleotides line up with TRBD1. Trimming cost V 6 bases and J 7 bases; bases outside gene matches: 6. Germline V CDR1 and CDR2: MNHEY, SVGEGT. This CDR3 region has 14 residues. The CDR3 reads CASSKTGGRQPQHF. CDR3 in DNA: TGTGCCAGCAGCAAGACAGGGGGCAGACAGCCCCAGCATTTT.

V and J are TRBV6-5 and TRBJ1-2; 10 positions agree with TRBD1. The length of the CDR3 is 13 residues. Germline V CDR1 and CDR2: MNHEY, SVGAGI. V was pared by 6 bases and J by 4 bases, with 2 bases of the junction left unmatched. Here the CDR3 reads CASSRTGGYGYTF. In DNA, the CDR3 is TGTGCCAGCAGCAGGACAGGGGGCTATGGCTACACCTTC.

This chain joins TRBV7-2 and TRBJ2-5; D might be TRBD1 or TRBD2, each matching 5 bases. This CDR3 comprises 15 residues. Deletions cut 1 base from V and 4 bases from J, with 13 bases between. Germline V CDR1 and CDR2: SGHTA, FQGNSA. DNA of the CDR3: TGTGCCAGCAGCTTAGTAACAGTTGGGGGAGAGACCCAGTACTTC. Its translation is CASSLVTVGGETQYF.

This rearrangement joins TRBV7-2 to TRBJ1-6, with TRBD1 identical over 10 bases. The J segment lost 7 bases and the V segment lost 4 bases, leaving 7 bases of the junction unmatched. Looked up from germline, CDR1 is SGHTA and CDR2 is FQGNSA. This CDR3 is built from 16 residues. The CDR3 is CASSSYTGQGNSPLHF. As DNA, the CDR3 is TGTGCCAGCAGCTCGTATACGGGACAGGGGAATTCACCCCTCCACTTT.

The gene calls are TRBV2 and TRBJ2-3, with D hard to call. The germline V gene has CDR1 SNHLY and CDR2 FYNNEI. V was trimmed by 6 bases and J by 0 bases, leaving 7 bases between them. The CDR3 covers 13 residues. The CDR3 protein is CASRRTSTDTQYF. The CDR3 coding sequence is TGTGCCAGCAGACGTACTAGCACAGATACGCAGTATTTT. Together with reference TRBV2 and TRBJ2-3, the CDR3 gives the full variable domain: EPEVTQTPSHQVTQMGQEVILRCVPISNHLYFYWYRQILGQKVEFLVSFYNNEISEKSEIFDDQFSVERPDGSNFTLKIRSTKLEDSAMYFCASRRTSTDTQYFGPGTRLTVL.

This clone has just one count. The chain is built from TRBV24-1 and TRBJ2-3, with 7 positions matching TRBD1. With V trimmed by 1 base and J by 4 bases, 4 bases remained unmatched. This CDR3 region has 15 residues. CDR1 and CDR2 from the germline V gene are KGHDR and SFDVKD. In DNA, the CDR3 is TGTGCCACCAGTGATTTCGTAACAGGGGCAGATACGCAGTATTTT. As protein: CATSDFVTGADTQYF.

CDR3 loop: CASSFRADTEAFF. The CDR3 nucleotides are TGTGCCAGTAGTTTCCGGGCTGACACTGAAGCTTTCTTT. This chain connects TRBV19 to TRBJ1-1; D is unresolved. The CDR3 length is 13 residues. The germline CDR1 and CDR2 sequences are LNHDA and SQIVND (reference sequence). V lost 5 bases to trimming and J lost 3 bases, with 10 bases between them.

The chain uses TRBV7-3 and TRBJ2-5, with 9 bases matching TRBD1. There are 15 residues in the CDR3. The germline V gene encodes CDR1 SGHTA and CDR2 FQGTGA. J was trimmed by 6 bases and V by 5 bases; bases with no gene match: 10. Here the CDR3 reads CASSPGRTGEKTQYF. The CDR3 DNA sequence: TGTGCCAGCAGCCCCGGCCGGACAGGGGAGAAGACCCAGTACTTC.

This rearrangement joins TRBV5-1 to TRBJ2-1; 8 nucleotides line up with TRBD1. Trimming took 1 base from V and 9 from J; bases not matched to a gene: 6. This CDR3 is built from 14 residues. Germline CDR1 and CDR2: SGHRS and YFSETQ. CDR3: CASSLKTGAPEQFF. DNA for the CDR3: TGCGCCAGCAGCTTGAAGACAGGGGCGCCTGAGCAGTTCTTC.

The chain carries TRBV5-1 and TRBJ2-5; D is unresolved. Trimming took off 1 base at V and 0 bases at J, with 13 bases between the two ends. The germline gives CDR1 SGHRS, CDR2 YFSETQ. This CDR3 has 16 amino acids. This chain's CDR3 is CASSLTDPAYQETQYF. The CDR3 nucleotides are TGCGCCAGCAGCTTGACGGACCCCGCGTACCAAGAGACCCAGTACTTC.

The CDR3 nucleotides are TGTGCCAGCAGCGAACAGGGGAATGGCTACACCTTC. Its translation is CASSEQGNGYTF. V usage is TRBV7-9 and J usage is TRBJ1-2; TRBD1 matches at 7 bases. The CDR3 loop spans 12 amino acids. V lost 5 bases to trimming and J lost 6 bases; unmatched junction nucleotides: 3. Germline assignment: CDR1 SEHNR and CDR2 FQNEAQ (reference sequence).

The CDR3 protein is CSGQVWDTEAFF. The CDR3 bases are TGCAGCGGACAGGTTTGGGACACTGAAGCTTTCTTT. V gene TRBV29-1 combines with J gene TRBJ1-1; D might be TRBD1 (6 bases). CDR3 size: 12 residues. Per germline, CDR1 SQVTM and CDR2 ANQGSEA. V lost 7 bases and J lost 3, with 12 bases in between.

This clone has just a few counts. The genes are TRBV11-3 and TRBJ2-1; D not certain. Trimming shortened V by 2 bases and J by 0 bases, and 8 bases separated the two germline ends. Germline V gene sequence: CDR1 SGHNT, CDR2 YENEEA. CDR3 length: 15 amino acids. The CDR3 region has the DNA TGTGCCAGCAGCTTAAAGGAGACCTCCTACAATGAGCAGTTCTTC. It is translated as CASSLKETSYNEQFF.